These 14 T cell receptor beta chains came from one sample sequenced in a study of blood T cell repertoires in COVID-19. Assay: immunoSEQ multiplex PCR; the TCRdb copy retains only in-frame clones and omits some. The table includes 90,000 to 100,000 clones, roughly 82% detected once. The sequencing input was peripheral blood. These receptors were taken from an older man with active or convalescent COVID-19.

The chain uses TRBV3-1 (or the pseudogene TRBV3-2) and TRBJ2-5; maybe TRBD2 (7 bases). Germline V gene sequence: CDR1 LGHDT, CDR2 YNNKEL (reference sequence). The length of the CDR3 is 16 residues. V shed 3 bases and J shed 5 bases, with 19 bases lying between them. The CDR3 region is CASSQEGGVLVETQYF. The CDR3 nucleotides read TGTGCCAGCAGCCAGGAAGGGGGGGTGCTGGTCGAGACCCAGTACTTC.

This clone has a count of ten or more. The chain recombines TRBV6-5 with TRBJ1-1, with 9 bases lining up with TRBD1. In germline, CDR1 is MNHEY, CDR2 SVGAGI. The CDR3 totals 15 residues. Germline trimming cut 2 bases from V and 4 bases from J; bases unmatched to any gene: 5. Here the CDR3 reads CASSYATTGGTEAFF. In DNA, the CDR3 is TGTGCCAGCAGTTACGCGACGACAGGGGGCACTGAAGCTTTCTTT.

The chain combines TRBV30 with TRBJ1-1; D remains ambiguous. Germline V gene sequence: CDR1 GTSNPN, CDR2 SVGIG (reference sequence). The V end was cut by 0 bases, the J end by 0 bases, with 5 bases between. The CDR3 sequence is 13 residues long. CDR3: CAWSVRLNTEAFF. The CDR3 bases are TGTGCCTGGAGTGTGAGGTTGAACACTGAAGCTTTCTTT. Filled out from reference TRBV30 and TRBJ1-1, the complete variable domain reads SQTIHQWPATLVQPVGSPLSLECTVEGTSNPNLYWYRQAAGRGLQLLFYSVGIGQISSEVPQNLSASRPQDRQFILSSKKLLLSDSGFYLCAWSVRLNTEAFFGQGTRLTVV.

The chain joins TRBV7-6 to TRBJ2-1; 9 bases map to TRBD2. Germline assignment: CDR1 SGHVS and CDR2 FNYEAQ. The V gene end was trimmed by 3 bases and the J gene end by 7 bases; junction bases not matched to a gene: 7. This CDR3 contains 15 residues. CDR3 protein: CASSFGGGAYNEQFF. The CDR3 region has the DNA TGTGCCAGCAGCTTTGGCGGGGGGGCGTATAATGAGCAGTTCTTC.

The sample holds one count of this clone. The rearrangement uses TRBV5-6 and TRBJ2-3; 10 bases fit TRBD2. This CDR3 is built from 13 residues. J gave up 6 bases and V 5 bases, and 3 bases lay outside the gene matches. Per germline, CDR1 SGHDT and CDR2 YYEEEE. In DNA, the CDR3 is TGTGCCAGCAGGACTAGCGGGCTTGATACGCAGTATTTT. Residues: CASRTSGLDTQYF.

The chain recombines TRBV27 with TRBJ1-4; D unclear. CDR1 is MNHEY, CDR2 SMNVEV, per germline (reference sequence). V was clipped by 5 bases and J by 5 bases, with 6 bases between them. The CDR3 totals 12 residues. CDR3 DNA sequence: TGTGCCAGCAGTCCTTTAAATGAAAAACTGTTTTTT. This translates into CASSPLNEKLFF. Together with reference TRBV27 and TRBJ1-4, the CDR3 gives the full variable domain: EAQVTQNPRYLITVTGKKLTVTCSQNMNHEYMSWYRQDPGLGLRQIYYSMNVEVTDKGDVPEGYKVSRKEKRNFPLILESPSPNQTSLYFCASSPLNEKLFFGSGTQLSVL.

The chain joins TRBV18 to TRBJ1-1; 9 bases align to TRBD1. The CDR3 has 14 amino acids. Germline CDR1 and CDR2: KGHSH and LQKENI. The V segment lost 4 bases and the J segment 3 bases; nucleotides outside the gene matches: 3. The CDR3 region is CASSLTGGDTEAFF. The DNA of the CDR3 is TGTGCCAGCTCACTTACAGGGGGCGACACTGAAGCTTTCTTT.

The sample holds a few counts of this clone. V usage is TRBV5-3 and J usage is TRBJ2-3, with no clear D. TRBV5-3 counts as an open reading frame of uncertain function. The CDR3 is 9 amino acids. DNA for the CDR3: TGTGGGCCCACAGATACGCAGTATTTT. It yields the protein CGPTDTQYF.

This rearrangement joins TRBV19 to TRBJ1-3, with 7 bases fitting TRBD1. V lost 10 bases and J lost 0; bases outside the gene matches: 12. The CDR3 runs 16 residues. Germline CDR1 reads LNHDA; CDR2 reads SQIVND (reference sequence). CDR3 residues: CATTLGQPVSGNTIYF. In DNA form, the CDR3 reads TGTGCCACCACCCTGGGACAGCCGGTCTCTGGAAACACCATATATTTT.

The V and J genes are TRBV18 and TRBJ2-5; D may be TRBD1 (6 bases). This CDR3 spans 15 amino acids. Trimming took off 2 bases at V and 5 bases at J, with 15 bases between the two ends. The germline V gene encodes CDR1 KGHSH and CDR2 LQKENI. CDR3 amino acids: CASSPIEGVPETQYF. The CDR3 nucleotides read TGTGCCAGCTCACCAATAGAGGGGGTCCCGGAGACCCAGTACTTC.

This rearrangement joins TRBV3-1 (or the pseudogene TRBV3-2) to TRBJ2-1; 12 bases agree with TRBD2. This CDR3 is built from 17 residues. Losses at the gene ends were 6 bases for V and 4 bases for J; bases not matched to a gene: 10. CDR1 and CDR2 (germline): LGHDT, YNNKEL (reference sequence). CDR3 DNA: TGTGCCAGCAGAGGGACAGCACTAGCGGGGGGATACAATGAGCAGTTCTTC. Residues: CASRGTALAGGYNEQFF.

The chain carries TRBV7-9 and TRBJ1-2; D is unresolved. The CDR3 has 13 amino acids. Germline V CDR1 and CDR2: SEHNR, FQNEAQ (reference sequence). Trimming removed 2 bases from V and 4 bases from J, with 8 bases in between. The CDR3: CASSLSSSYGYTF. For the CDR3, the DNA is TGTGCCAGCAGCTTATCTTCCAGCTATGGCTACACCTTC.

This chain joins TRBV2 and TRBJ2-5; D not resolved. Germline assignment: CDR1 SNHLY and CDR2 FYNNEI. Trimming removed 5 bases from V and 2 bases from J, with 15 bases in between. The length of the CDR3 is 15 residues. The CDR3 region is CASSTRLGRQETQYF. Written as DNA, the CDR3 is TGTGCCAGCAGTACCCGGCTAGGTCGGCAAGAGACCCAGTACTTC.

The chain joins TRBV18 to TRBJ2-7; 7 bases agree with TRBD1. The V segment lost 3 bases and the J segment 0 bases; nucleotides outside the gene matches: 5. Germline lookup yields CDR1 KGHSH and CDR2 LQKENI. The length of the CDR3 is 15 residues. CDR3 nucleotide sequence: TGTGCCAGCTCACCTAGACAGGGAGCCTCCTACGAGCAGTACTTC. Protein sequence: CASSPRQGASYEQYF. Drawing the rest from reference TRBV18 and TRBJ2-7, the complete variable domain is NAGVMQNPRHLVRRRGQEARLRCSPMKGHSHVYWYRQLPEEGLKFMVYLQKENIIDESGMPKERFSAEFPKEGPSILRIQQVVRGDSAAYFCASSPRQGASYEQYFGPGTRLTVT.